This TCR beta chain was obtained from a study of monozygotic twins with inflammatory bowel disease. Study-wide points: Healthy co-twins showed greater TCRbeta diversity (inverse Simpson) than IBD patients. Distinction of different T cell subtypes was not possible.

Comments on this clonotype: Antigen unknown.

TCRdb reanalyzed the 5' RACE reads and collapses them to one entry per CDR3 protein, without DNA. Across about 160,000 distinct CDR3 sequences, the top ten clones capture roughly 2.6% of the sample. CDR3 size: 16 residues. CDR1 and CDR2 (germline): SGHNT, YYREEE (reference sequence). This clonotype was sampled from a human donor with ulcerative colitis or Crohn's disease, or a healthy co-twin of an affected twin (not recorded which). The V and J genes are TRBV5-4 and TRBJ1-2; lacking DNA, the TRBD1 call made by TCRdb goes unchecked. Material for sequencing was blood. The CDR3 spells CASSSKTGQPQTGYTF.